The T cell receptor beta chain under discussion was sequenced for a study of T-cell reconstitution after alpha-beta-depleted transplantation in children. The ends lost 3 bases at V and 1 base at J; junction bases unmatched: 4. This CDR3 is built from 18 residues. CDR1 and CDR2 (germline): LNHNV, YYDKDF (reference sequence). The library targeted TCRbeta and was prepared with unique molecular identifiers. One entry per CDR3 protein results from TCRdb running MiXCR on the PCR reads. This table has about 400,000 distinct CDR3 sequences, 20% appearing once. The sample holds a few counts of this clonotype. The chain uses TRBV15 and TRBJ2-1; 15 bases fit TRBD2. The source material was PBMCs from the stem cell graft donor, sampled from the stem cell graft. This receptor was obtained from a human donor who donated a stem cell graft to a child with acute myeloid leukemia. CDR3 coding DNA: TGTGCCACCAGCAGCGGGACTAGCGGGAGGTGGTCCTACAATGAGCAGTTCTTC. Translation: CATSSGTSGRWSYNEQFF.